Below are 30 T cell receptor beta chains sequenced from a single sample in a study of blood T cell repertoires in COVID-19. Assay: immunoSEQ multiplex PCR; the TCRdb copy retains only in-frame clones and omits some. The sample lists a few hundred thousand clones, over 70% occurring once. The specimen sequenced was PBMCs or T cells enriched from blood (not recorded which). The receptor source for this set is a young man who had recovered from COVID-19.

This clone was detected once. This chain connects TRBV15 to TRBJ2-1, with a tentative D call TRBD2 (6 bases). The CDR3 spans 14 residues. In germline, CDR1 is LNHNV, CDR2 YYDKDF (reference sequence). Trimming took off 8 bases at V and 4 bases at J, with 15 bases between the two ends. CDR3 amino acids: CATLGDSQYNEQFF. CDR3 sequence (DNA): TGTGCCACCCTCGGGGACTCCCAGTACAATGAGCAGTTCTTC.

V gene TRBV6-5 combines with J gene TRBJ1-6, with TRBD1 identical over 8 bases. Unmatched junction bases numbered 9, after V lost 2 bases and J lost 9 bases. This CDR3 has 16 amino acids. Germline V CDR1 and CDR2: MNHEY, SVGAGI. The CDR3 sequence: CASSYLTTGVGSPLHF. CDR3 in DNA: TGTGCCAGCAGTTACCTGACGACAGGGGTAGGTTCACCCCTCCACTTT.

In its sample, this clone was seen a few times. The sample has other DNA sequences that encode this CDR3 too. CDR3 in DNA: TGTGCCACCAGTGATAGCCGGGCAGGGAATGAAAAACTGTTTTTT. Encoded protein: CATSDSRAGNEKLFF. The chain carries TRBV24-1 and TRBJ1-4; TRBD1 is a possible D gene (5 bases). The CDR3 runs 15 residues. Germline CDR1 is KGHDR and CDR2 is SFDVKD. Trimming removed 3 bases from V and 5 bases from J, with 12 bases in between.

J is TRBJ2-3 and V is TRBV5-1; D ambiguous. Looked up from germline, CDR1 is SGHRS and CDR2 is YFSETQ. Deletions cut 0 bases from V and 2 bases from J, with 16 bases between. The CDR3 has 17 residues. The CDR3 spells CASSLVSPLRFTDTQYF. The CDR3 nucleotides read TGCGCCAGCAGCTTGGTCTCCCCTCTGAGATTCACAGATACGCAGTATTTT.

V gene TRBV3-1 (or the pseudogene TRBV3-2) combines with J gene TRBJ2-1; no reliable D call. Germline values: CDR1 LGHDT, CDR2 YNNKEL (reference sequence). Deletions cut 5 bases from V and 3 bases from J, with 14 bases between. This CDR3 comprises 15 residues. The CDR3 coding sequence is TGTGCCAGCAGCTACACGGAGACCTACTACAATGAGCAGTTCTTC. Amino acids: CASSYTETYYNEQFF.

This chain connects TRBV12-3 or TRBV12-4 to TRBJ1-1; TRBD1 matches 7 bases. Trimming took 5 bases from V and 5 from J; bases not matched to a gene: 5. The length of the CDR3 is 13 residues. In nucleotides, the CDR3 is TGTGCCAGCAGTCAGACAGGGCGGACTGAAGCTTTCTTT. It codes for CASSQTGRTEAFF.

The chain couples TRBV27 to TRBJ1-2; 10 bases are shared with TRBD1. The germline V gene has CDR1 MNHEY and CDR2 SMNVEV (reference sequence). V gave up 2 bases and J gave up 0 bases; unmatched junction bases: 9. The CDR3 sequence is 18 residues long. CDR3 DNA: TGTGCCAGCAGTTTAAAAGGACAGGGGGAAGAGGCTAACTATGGCTACACCTTC. Protein product: CASSLKGQGEEANYGYTF.

This chain links TRBV30 with TRBJ1-5; TRBD1 matches at 8 bases. The germline V gene encodes CDR1 GTSNPN and CDR2 SVGIG (reference sequence). The CDR3 runs 13 residues. V shed 4 bases and J 4 bases; nucleotides not matched to a gene: 3. Written as DNA, the CDR3 is TGTGCCTGGAACAGGGGGTTAAATCAGCCCCAGCATTTT. The encoded protein is CAWNRGLNQPQHF.

This rearrangement joins TRBV6-5 to TRBJ2-1, with 12 bases aligning to TRBD2. CDR1 and CDR2 (germline): MNHEY, SVGAGI. The CDR3 length is 16 residues. J lost 6 bases, V lost 4 bases, and 7 bases had no gene match. The DNA of the CDR3 is TGTGCCAGCAGTTCCCTAGCGGGGGGGCCCCTCAATGAGCAGTTCTTC. Residues: CASSSLAGGPLNEQFF.

V gene TRBV28 combines with J gene TRBJ1-6; D not resolved. CDR3 length: 15 residues. V was trimmed by 6 bases and J by 4 bases, leaving 13 bases between them. Germline CDR1 is MDHEN and CDR2 is SYDVKM. This CDR3 reads CASSPYLTYNSPLHF. CDR3 in DNA: TGTGCCAGCAGCCCGTATCTCACTTATAATTCACCCCTCCACTTT.

The rearrangement links TRBV25-1 to TRBJ1-6; no firm D call. The CDR3 runs 15 residues. The V end lost 1 base, the J end lost 7 bases, and 11 bases lay between the germline ends. The V gene's germline CDR1 is MGHDK and CDR2 SYGVNS. In DNA, the CDR3 is TGTGCCAGCAGTGAATCCCCCGGAGGGAATTCACCCCTCCACTTT. Its translation is CASSESPGGNSPLHF.

This chain's CDR3 is CASSSLTGTGFEQYF. The CDR3 DNA is TGTGCCAGCAGCTCTCTCACCGGGACAGGGTTCGAGCAGTACTTC. This sequence joins TRBV13 and TRBJ2-7; 9 bases line up with TRBD1. Germline CDR1 is PRHDT and CDR2 is FYEKMQ (reference sequence). This CDR3 has 15 amino acids. Trimming took 4 bases from V and 6 from J; bases not matched to a gene: 10.

The chain's CDR3 is CASSLGGSFFPLHF. CDR3 nucleotide sequence: TGTGCCAGCAGCCTCGGGGGGAGTTTTTTTCCCCTCCACTTT. The rearrangement joins TRBV7-9 to TRBJ1-6, with TRBD1 as a possible D gene (5 bases). The length of the CDR3 is 14 residues. CDR1 is SEHNR, CDR2 FQNEAQ, per germline (reference sequence). Trimming left V 5 bases short and J 13 bases short, with 18 bases between.

The genes are TRBV5-1 and TRBJ1-4, with TRBD1 matching over 9 bases. With 4 bases clipped from V and 7 bases from J, the junction kept 5 bases outside the gene matches. From germline, CDR1 is SGHRS and CDR2 YFSETQ. CDR3 length: 14 residues. CDR3: CASSRGQGGEKLFF. The CDR3, as DNA: TGCGCCAGCAGCCGGGGACAGGGTGGTGAAAAACTGTTTTTT. Based on the CDR3 plus reference TRBV5-1 and TRBJ1-4, the full variable domain is KAGVTQTPRYLIKTRGQQVTLSCSPISGHRSVSWYQQTPGQGLQFLFEYFSETQRNKGNFPGRFSGRQFSNSRSEMNVSTLELGDSALYLCASSRGQGGEKLFFGSGTQLSVL.

The chain is built from TRBV7-9 and TRBJ2-5; D is perhaps TRBD1 (5 bases). V was shortened by 6 bases and J by 2 bases, with 13 bases between the two germline ends. The CDR3 covers 14 residues. CDR1 is SEHNR and CDR2 is FQNEAQ in the germline V gene (reference sequence). The CDR3 protein is CASSQDSAQETQYF. The CDR3 DNA reads as TGTGCCAGCAGTCAAGACAGCGCACAAGAGACCCAGTACTTC.

In this sample, this clone turned up once. The chain has TRBV19 and TRBJ2-5, with D possibly TRBD1 on 6 matching bases. The V end was cut by 5 bases, the J end by 4 bases, with 11 bases between. Germline-derived CDR1 and CDR2 are LNHDA and SQIVND (reference sequence). The CDR3 extends over 13 amino acids. CDR3 loop: CASSHRDRETQYF. CDR3 nucleotides: TGTGCCAGTAGTCACAGGGATCGAGAGACCCAGTACTTC.

The chain is built from TRBV18 and TRBJ1-1, with TRBD1 as a possible D gene (5 bases). CDR1 and CDR2 (germline): KGHSH, LQKENI. The CDR3 is 12 amino acids. V shed 5 bases and J shed 8 bases, with 12 bases lying between them. CDR3 bases: TGTGCCAGCTCAGAAGGCCCAGGGGAAGCTTTCTTT. This codes for CASSEGPGEAFF.

The rearrangement joins TRBV19 to TRBJ1-1; D is perhaps TRBD1 (5 bases). This CDR3 has 13 residues. Germline lookup yields CDR1 LNHDA and CDR2 SQIVND (reference sequence). V lost 10 bases and J lost 6, with 18 bases in between. In nucleotides, the CDR3 is TGTGCCACCGAGTACGGGGGGAAGGCTGAAGCTTTCTTT. This codes for CATEYGGKAEAFF.

The rearrangement links TRBV10-3 to TRBJ2-6, with D possibly TRBD1 on 6 matching bases. The CDR3 length is 15 residues. Germline V gene lookup returns CDR1 ENHRY and CDR2 SYGVKD. V dropped 6 bases and J dropped 0 bases, with 9 bases sitting between them. The CDR3 loop is CAISEQGSGANVLTF. The CDR3 DNA follows: TGTGCCATCAGCGAACAGGGCTCTGGGGCCAACGTCCTGACTTTC.

This clone came up once. J is TRBJ2-3 and V is TRBV11-2, with 8 bases matching TRBD1. The J segment lost 3 bases and the V segment lost 4 bases, leaving 6 bases of the junction unmatched. This CDR3 has 15 amino acids. The germline V gene has CDR1 SGHAT and CDR2 FQNNGV. This chain's CDR3 is CASSSGGHRTDTQYF. The CDR3 coding sequence is TGTGCCAGCAGCTCAGGGGGCCACAGGACAGATACGCAGTATTTT.

This clone was seen a handful of times. The sample carries other DNA sequences with the same CDR3. The rearrangement joins TRBV4-1 to TRBJ2-3; 8 bases match TRBD2. Unmatched junction bases numbered 3, after V lost 0 bases and J lost 1 base. The germline gives CDR1 MGHRA, CDR2 YSYEKL. The CDR3 totals 16 residues. The CDR3 spells CASSQDWRGGTDTQYF. The CDR3 nucleotides read TGCGCCAGCAGCCAAGATTGGCGGGGGGGCACAGATACGCAGTATTTT.

The gene calls are TRBV12-3 or TRBV12-4 and TRBJ2-7, with 7 bases matching TRBD2. CDR3 length: 11 amino acids. Losses at the gene ends were 8 bases for V and 4 bases for J; bases not matched to a gene: 2. The CDR3 DNA sequence: TGTGCCAGCGGGGGGGGATACGAGCAGTACTTC. This codes for CASGGGYEQYF.

This clone was recorded once. The gene calls are TRBV21-1 and TRBJ1-2. TRBV21-1 is recorded as a pseudogene. The CDR3 has 10 residues. The CDR3 sequence is CASSRYGYTF. CDR3 nucleotides: TGTGCCAGCAGTCGCTATGGCTACACCTTC.

This clone was picked up one time. The CDR3 reads CSVTRTSGGQETQYF. Here the CDR3 DNA reads TGCAGCGTTACCCGGACTAGCGGGGGGCAAGAGACCCAGTACTTC. The rearrangement uses TRBV29-1 and TRBJ2-5; 14 bases align to TRBD2. V was clipped by 5 bases and J by 2 bases; unmatched bases: 4. Germline CDR1 and CDR2: SQVTM and ANQGSEA. The CDR3 is 15 residues long.

This chain uses TRBV15 with TRBJ1-5; D may be TRBD1 (5 bases). Germline V CDR1 and CDR2: LNHNV, YYDKDF (reference sequence). CDR3 length equals 15 residues. Trimming cost V 0 bases and J 7 bases, with 13 bases left between them. The CDR3 here is CATSRDLGGKQPQHF. The CDR3 DNA sequence: TGTGCCACCAGCAGAGATTTGGGGGGGAAGCAGCCCCAGCATTTT.

V usage is TRBV25-1 and J usage is TRBJ1-6; 12 nucleotides align to TRBD1. The CDR3 runs to 17 residues. Germline CDR1 is MGHDK and CDR2 is SYGVNS. Germline trimming cut 4 bases from V and 5 bases from J; bases unmatched to any gene: 6. CDR3 protein: CASSAGTGGLHNSPLHF. Here the CDR3 DNA reads TGTGCCAGCAGTGCGGGGACAGGGGGCCTCCATAATTCACCCCTCCACTTT.

This chain joins TRBV5-4 and TRBJ1-4; 10 nucleotides align to TRBD1. J was trimmed by 8 bases and V by 1 base; bases with no gene match: 5. Germline CDR1 SGHNT, CDR2 YYREEE (reference sequence). The CDR3 runs to 15 residues. CDR3 nucleotides: TGTGCCAGCAGCTTGCGGGACAGGGGTAACGAAAAACTGTTTTTT. It is translated as CASSLRDRGNEKLFF.

This sequence joins TRBV7-9 and TRBJ2-3, with 8 bases fitting TRBD2. The CDR3 is made up of 17 amino acids. Germline values: CDR1 SEHNR, CDR2 FQNEAQ (reference sequence). The V and J ends lost 0 bases and 0 bases, in that order; junction bases with no gene match: 5. CDR3 loop: CASSLAFGGVSTDTQYF. Written as DNA, the CDR3 is TGTGCCAGCAGCTTAGCCTTCGGGGGGGTGAGCACAGATACGCAGTATTTT.

The J gene is TRBJ1-5, the V gene TRBV28; 9 bases agree with TRBD1. Germline V gene lookup returns CDR1 MDHEN and CDR2 SYDVKM. Unmatched junction bases numbered 8, after V lost 5 bases and J lost 6 bases. This CDR3 comprises 15 residues. The CDR3 DNA reads TGTGCCAGCAGTATCATTCAACAGGGGGCTCAGCCCCAGCATTTT. Protein: CASSIIQQGAQPQHF.

The V call is TRBV5-4, the J call TRBJ2-1; no definite D call. V lost 4 bases and J lost 4, with 12 bases in between. The CDR3 has 14 residues. The germline V gene has CDR1 SGHNT and CDR2 YYREEE (reference sequence). The CDR3 DNA is TGTGCCAGCAGCCCGAAGAAGACATACAATGAGCAGTTCTTC. Translating gives CASSPKKTYNEQFF.